These 31 T cell receptor beta chains were all obtained from the same sample, sequenced in a study of cytomegalovirus exposure and HLA in healthy donors. The PCR used 60 Vbeta and 13 Jbeta primers. The method was immunoSEQ multiplex PCR; TCRdb's version includes in-frame clones alone and lacks a portion of them. The sample shows about 190,000 clones, 80% to 90% of them seen only once. The sequenced sample consisted of PBMCs. The receptors were gathered from a man in his thirties or forties in good health and CMV-seronegative.

V is TRBV14 and J is TRBJ2-3; 13 bases are a match to TRBD2. CDR3 length: 17 residues. V gave up 2 bases and J gave up 4 bases; unmatched junction bases: 6. Germline CDR1 is SGHDN and CDR2 is FVKESK. CDR3: CASSQTLLAGGADTQYF. The CDR3 coding sequence is TGTGCCAGCAGCCAAACCTTACTAGCGGGAGGGGCAGATACGCAGTATTTT.

This clone was counted a few times. In nucleotides, the CDR3 is TGCGCCAGCAGCCCTCGAGCGGGACCCTACAATGAGCAGTTCTTC. Amino acid sequence: CASSPRAGPYNEQFF. The V call is TRBV5-1, the J call TRBJ2-1, with 7 bases that match TRBD2. The germline V gene has CDR1 SGHRS and CDR2 YFSETQ. V was clipped by 4 bases and J by 2 bases; unmatched bases: 6. The CDR3 consists of 15 residues.

This chain uses TRBV6-1 with TRBJ1-2, with D perhaps matching TRBD1 (5 bases). Per the germline V gene, CDR1 is MNHNS and CDR2 is SASEGT. This CDR3 region has 16 residues. V was clipped by 4 bases and J by 5 bases, with 20 bases between them. The CDR3: CASSGVGGTDLYGYTF. CDR3 sequence (DNA): TGTGCCAGCAGTGGCGTCGGGGGAACAGATCTATATGGCTACACCTTC.

The chain combines TRBV27 with TRBJ2-5; 7 bases are a match to TRBD1. V lost 4 bases to trimming and J lost 5 bases; unmatched junction nucleotides: 4. Germline V CDR1 and CDR2: MNHEY, SMNVEV (reference sequence). This CDR3 region has 13 residues. The CDR3 DNA follows: TGTGCCAGCAGTTACAGGGGCGGGGAGACCCAGTACTTC. Encoded protein: CASSYRGGETQYF.

The chain employs TRBV7-9 and TRBJ2-3; 8 bases fit TRBD2. Germline CDR1 and CDR2: SEHNR and FQNEAQ (reference sequence). J gave up 1 base and V 1 base, and 1 base lay outside the gene matches. This CDR3 is built from 15 residues. The CDR3 nucleotides are TGTGCCAGCAGCTTAGAGCGGGAGCGCACAGATACGCAGTATTTT. Its translation is CASSLERERTDTQYF.

The chain carries TRBV5-1 and TRBJ1-1; D might be TRBD1 (5 bases). This CDR3 spans 14 amino acids. V was trimmed by 3 bases and J by 9 bases, leaving 18 bases between them. The germline V gene encodes CDR1 SGHRS and CDR2 YFSETQ. The CDR3 here is CASSWGGEHGKAFF. The CDR3 bases are TGCGCCAGCAGCTGGGGCGGGGAGCACGGGAAAGCTTTCTTT.

This clone was seen just once. The genes are TRBV4-1 and TRBJ1-5; a weak D match, TRBD1 (5 bases). The CDR3 is made up of 14 amino acids. Germline assignment: CDR1 MGHRA and CDR2 YSYEKL. Between the trimmed V and J ends, which lost 4 bases and 3 bases, there was a span of 10 bases. The CDR3 region is CASSPRDYNQPQHF. The CDR3 DNA reads as TGCGCCAGCAGCCCCCGGGACTACAATCAGCCCCAGCATTTT.

The V gene is TRBV28, the J gene TRBJ1-4; the D is unclear. The CDR3 spans 14 residues. From germline, CDR1 is MDHEN and CDR2 SYDVKM. The V gene lost 2 bases and the J gene lost 7 bases, with 11 bases spanning the gap. CDR3 in amino acids: CASSLRRRGEKLFF. CDR3 sequence (DNA): TGTGCCAGCAGTTTACGGAGGCGGGGTGAAAAACTGTTTTTT.

This clone was counted between two and nine times. The chain recombines TRBV6-1 with TRBJ2-6; 7 nucleotides match TRBD2. With 8 bases clipped from V and 15 bases from J, the junction kept 10 bases outside the gene matches. This CDR3 spans 12 amino acids. Looked up from germline, CDR1 is MNHNS and CDR2 is SASEGT. The CDR3 is CASLMLGEGLTF. CDR3 in DNA: TGTGCCAGCTTAATGCTGGGGGAGGGCCTGACTTTC.

This clone has just one count. This chain connects TRBV27 to TRBJ1-1, with a possible D match to TRBD1 (6 bases). Looked up from germline, CDR1 is MNHEY and CDR2 is SMNVEV (reference sequence). The CDR3 sequence is 16 residues long. Trimming removed 9 bases from V and 0 bases from J, with 20 bases in between. The CDR3, as DNA: TGTGCCAGAGGGACACTTTTTTATCTAATGAACACTGAAGCTTTCTTT. It is translated as CARGTLFYLMNTEAFF.

V and J are TRBV5-4 and TRBJ2-7, with TRBD1 identical over 9 bases. Germline loops: CDR1 SGHNT, CDR2 YYREEE (reference sequence). The CDR3 is 17 residues long. The J segment lost 1 base and the V segment lost 2 bases, leaving 10 bases of the junction unmatched. The CDR3 spells CASSFMTGGGRSYEQYF. The CDR3 nucleotides are TGTGCCAGCAGCTTCATGACAGGGGGAGGTAGGTCCTACGAGCAGTACTTC.

The rearrangement links TRBV7-8 to TRBJ1-5; 9 nucleotides align to TRBD1. J gave up 4 bases and V 4 bases, and 8 bases lay outside the gene matches. CDR1 SGHVS and CDR2 FQNEAQ come from the germline V gene. The CDR3 totals 16 residues. CDR3 bases: TGTGCCAGCAGCTCCCCTACCGGGACAGGGAATCAGCCCCAGCATTTT. Amino acids: CASSSPTGTGNQPQHF.

This chain connects TRBV5-6 to TRBJ2-1, with a weak D call TRBD2 (5 bases). Trimming removed 4 bases at V and 6 bases at J, with 11 bases between. Germline V CDR1 and CDR2: SGHDT, YYEEEE. There are 13 residues in the CDR3. The CDR3 nucleotides are TGTGCCAGCAGCCCGGACTCTTCCAATGAGCAGTTCTTC. This sequence encodes CASSPDSSNEQFF.

This clone was recorded a few times. Additional DNA sequences in this sample encode the identical CDR3. The V gene is TRBV5-1, the J gene TRBJ2-3; 9 bases are a match to TRBD2. The germline V gene encodes CDR1 SGHRS and CDR2 YFSETQ. This CDR3 region has 15 residues. V trimming: 0 bases; J trimming: 1 base; junction bases outside the gene matches: 0. The DNA for the CDR3 is TGCGCCAGCAGCTTGGAGCGGGGGGGCACAGATACGCAGTATTTT. Its translation: CASSLERGGTDTQYF.

V and J are TRBV7-2 and TRBJ1-6; TRBD1 agrees at 12 bases. Looked up from germline, CDR1 is SGHTA and CDR2 is FQGNSA. The CDR3 consists of 13 residues. V lost 9 bases to trimming and J lost 13 bases; unmatched junction nucleotides: 7. CDR3 in DNA: TGTGCCAGTACCGGGACAGGGGGCCTTCCCCTCCACTTT. Protein sequence: CASTGTGGLPLHF.

This chain uses TRBV19 with TRBJ1-1; TRBD1 is a possible D gene (6 bases). Germline CDR1 reads LNHDA; CDR2 reads SQIVND (reference sequence). Trimming removed 7 bases at V and 3 bases at J, with 18 bases between. The CDR3 spans 15 residues. The CDR3 nucleotides read TGTGCCAGTACCTCCGTTAGGGGGAGGGACACTGAAGCTTTCTTT. Its protein product is CASTSVRGRDTEAFF.

Concerning this clone itself: The same CDR3 can be traced to other DNA sequences in this sample. The chain couples TRBV9 to TRBJ2-1, with TRBD2 matching 9 bases. The V gene end was trimmed by 4 bases and the J gene end by 9 bases; junction bases not matched to a gene: 8. The CDR3 is 14 residues long. The germline V gene encodes CDR1 SGDLS and CDR2 YYNGEE. CDR3 protein: CASSLQGLAGEQFF. CDR3 DNA: TGTGCCAGCAGCCTCCAGGGACTAGCAGGTGAGCAGTTCTTC.

This clone was seen just once. The gene calls are TRBV30 and TRBJ2-1, with TRBD2 as a possible D gene (5 bases). V lost 6 bases and J 5 bases, leaving 11 bases between the germline ends. Germline assignment: CDR1 GTSNPN and CDR2 SVGIG (reference sequence). There are 12 residues in the CDR3. The CDR3: CACQRTNNEQFF. In DNA, the CDR3 is TGTGCCTGCCAGCGGACCAACAATGAGCAGTTCTTC. Together with reference TRBV30 and TRBJ2-1, the CDR3 gives the full variable domain: SQTIHQWPATLVQPVGSPLSLECTVEGTSNPNLYWYRQAAGRGLQLLFYSVGIGQISSEVPQNLSASRPQDRQFILSSKKLLLSDSGFYLCACQRTNNEQFFGPGTRLTVL.

The J gene is TRBJ2-1, the V gene TRBV7-8; 14 nucleotides agree with TRBD2. V shed 5 bases, J shed 7 bases, and the junction held 4 bases outside the gene matches. Germline CDR1 and CDR2: SGHVS and FQNEAQ. The CDR3 sequence is 15 residues long. CDR3 region: CASSTRLAGGNEQFF. The CDR3 DNA reads as TGTGCCAGCAGCACAAGACTAGCGGGAGGGAATGAGCAGTTCTTC.

The V call is TRBV6-5, the J call TRBJ1-1, with D uncertain. The germline CDR1 and CDR2 sequences are MNHEY and SVGAGI. This CDR3 is built from 13 residues. Trimming left V 2 bases short and J 7 bases short, with 11 bases between. CDR3 sequence: CASSYGEEVEAFF. The CDR3 DNA reads TGTGCCAGCAGTTACGGAGAAGAAGTTGAAGCTTTCTTT.

This chain uses TRBV5-4 with TRBJ2-5; TRBD2 aligns across 8 bases. Judging by the DNA end, TRBJ2-7 fits better; the J call may be wrong. From germline, CDR1 is SGHNT and CDR2 YYREEE (reference sequence). The CDR3 has 14 residues. CDR3 sequence: CASSFSGTSHEQYF. Here the CDR3 DNA reads TGTGCCAGCAGCTTTTCCGGGACTAGTCACGAGCAGTACTTC.

Remarks on this clone: An end of the junction differs from the germline gene, which may be a read error. The J gene is TRBJ1-5, the V gene TRBV7-7; no reliable D call. The CDR3 sequence is 13 residues long. Looked up from germline, CDR1 is SSHAT and CDR2 is FNYEAQ (reference sequence). The CDR3 region is CASSSGVNQPQHF. The CDR3 DNA follows: TGTGCTAGCAGCTCAGGTGTGAATCAGCCCCAGCATTTT.

This clone was seen just once. The chain carries TRBV27 and TRBJ1-2; 10 bases agree with TRBD1. The CDR3 sequence is 14 residues long. Germline-derived CDR1 and CDR2 are MNHEY and SMNVEV (reference sequence). J was trimmed by 4 bases and V by 9 bases; bases with no gene match: 8. CDR3 amino acids: CASSDRGRFYGYTF. In nucleotides, the CDR3 is TGTGCCAGTTCCGACAGGGGGCGATTCTATGGCTACACCTTC.

With regard to this clone: At one of its ends the junction is not consistent with the germline gene, which may arise from a read error. The rearrangement uses TRBV7-9 and TRBJ2-2; D unresolved. The CDR3 runs 15 residues. CDR1 is SEHNR and CDR2 is FQNEAQ in the germline V gene (reference sequence). Written as DNA, the CDR3 is TGTTCCAGCAGCTTACAGACTTCGAACACCGGGGAGCTGTTTTTT. Its protein is CSSSLQTSNTGELFF.

The chain joins TRBV19 to TRBJ1-2; 9 positions match TRBD1. V lost 3 bases to trimming and J lost 0 bases; unmatched junction nucleotides: 11. The CDR3 spans 18 residues. Germline CDR1 and CDR2: LNHDA and SQIVND (reference sequence). CDR3 sequence reads: CASSILVGDRDTNYGYTF. The CDR3 DNA is TGTGCCAGTAGTATCCTCGTCGGGGACAGGGATACTAACTATGGCTACACCTTC. Together with reference TRBV19 and TRBJ1-2, the CDR3 gives the full variable domain: DGGITQSPKYLFRKEGQNVTLSCEQNLNHDAMYWYRQDPGQGLRLIYYSQIVNDFQKGDIAEGYSVSREKKESFPLTVTSAQKNPTAFYLCASSILVGDRDTNYGYTFGSGTRLTVV.

This clone was picked up a small number of times. The chain uses TRBV27 and TRBJ2-6, with TRBD1 as a possible D gene (5 bases). The CDR3 runs 15 residues. V lost 11 bases, J lost 0 bases, and 14 bases lay in between. Germline values: CDR1 MNHEY, CDR2 SMNVEV (reference sequence). The CDR3, as DNA: TGTGCCCGAAAGGGGCTACTCTCTGGGGCCAACGTCCTGACTTTC. This encodes CARKGLLSGANVLTF. Full variable domain (remainder filled in from reference TRBV27 and TRBJ2-6): EAQVTQNPRYLITVTGKKLTVTCSQNMNHEYMSWYRQDPGLGLRQIYYSMNVEVTDKGDVPEGYKVSRKEKRNFPLILESPSPNQTSLYFCARKGLLSGANVLTFGAGSRLTVL.

This clone has a handful of counts. The chain combines TRBV28 with TRBJ1-2; 8 nucleotides agree with TRBD1. Germline loops: CDR1 MDHEN, CDR2 SYDVKM. Trimming removed 7 bases from V and 5 bases from J; junction bases left unmatched: 6. The length of the CDR3 is 13 residues. The CDR3 protein is CASTNRQGYGYTF. CDR3 nucleotide sequence: TGTGCCAGCACGAATCGACAGGGGTATGGCTACACCTTC.

The chain combines TRBV7-9 with TRBJ2-7, with D unclear. V was pared by 2 bases and J by 2 bases, with 4 bases between. CDR3 length equals 12 residues. Germline V gene data show CDR1 as SEHNR and CDR2 as FQNEAQ (reference sequence). CDR3 in amino acids: CASSLSPYEQYF. The CDR3 DNA follows: TGTGCCAGCAGCTTAAGCCCCTACGAGCAGTACTTC.

V usage is TRBV6-4 and J usage is TRBJ2-7; D is undetermined. This CDR3 spans 12 amino acids. Germline CDR1 reads MRHNA; CDR2 reads SNTAGT. CDR3 DNA sequence: TGTGCTCTTACAGACACTTTATACGAGCAGTACTTC. Protein product: CALTDTLYEQYF.

This rearrangement joins TRBV2 to TRBJ2-5; 9 nucleotides agree with TRBD1. Germline assignment: CDR1 SNHLY and CDR2 FYNNEI. With 6 bases clipped from V and 5 bases from J, the junction kept 4 bases outside the gene matches. The CDR3 has 13 residues. The CDR3 DNA reads as TGTGCCAGCAGACAAGGGACAGGGGAGACCCAGTACTTC. This codes for CASRQGTGETQYF.

CDR3 nucleotides: TGTGCCAGCAGCGTGGGGCCCGGGACTAGCAATGAGCAGTTCTTC. Amino acid sequence: CASSVGPGTSNEQFF. The genes are TRBV9 and TRBJ2-1, with 8 bases identical to TRBD2. The CDR3 consists of 15 residues. The J segment lost 6 bases and the V segment lost 2 bases, leaving 7 bases of the junction unmatched. Germline assignment: CDR1 SGDLS and CDR2 YYNGEE. The complete variable domain, with remaining parts taken from reference TRBV9 and TRBJ2-1, reads DSGVTQTPKHLITATGQRVTLRCSPRSGDLSVYWYQQSLDQGLQFLIQYYNGEERAKGNILERFSAQQFPDLHSELNLSSLELGDSALYFCASSVGPGTSNEQFFGPGTRLTVL.